These T cell receptor beta chains were read from a single sample in a study of spatial heterogeneity in lung cancer. TCRdb called the 5' RACE reads again in MiXCR, with one record for every CDR3 protein. The repertoire includes about 82,000 distinct CDR3 sequences, roughly 13% of them detected once, and around 4.3% sits in the top ten. The material sequenced was PBMCs, taken at surgery. The receptor set was obtained from a male donor with early-stage non-small cell lung cancer. The CDR3 runs from the conserved cysteine through the conserved F or W. A D gene is named only where the DNA matches it firmly. Rows give clone size only sometimes, using once, few, many, or a class for an expanded clone.

J gene	clone size	D gene	V gene	CDR3 DNA	CDR3 protein
TRBJ2-3	.	.	TRBV24-1	TGTGCCACCAGTGATTTGCATTTCCGCGGGACAGCAAATACGCAGTATTTT	CATSDLHFRGTANTQYF
TRBJ1-4	.	TRBD1	TRBV7-2	TGTGCCAGCAGCCCCCGGACAGGGTCTAATGAAAAACTGTTTTTT	CASSPRTGSNEKLFF
TRBJ2-3	few	TRBD2	TRBV12-3/TRBV12-4	TGTGCCAGCAGTTTATTCGGGGGGGCCGGAGATACGCAGTATTTT	CASSLFGGAGDTQYF
TRBJ2-3	few	TRBD2	TRBV7-2	TGTGCCAGCAGCTTAGGTTTGTTAACTAGCGGAACGAGGGCAGATACGCAGTATTTT	CASSLGLLTSGTRADTQYF
TRBJ2-7	.	.	TRBV6-1	TGTGCCAGCAGCGCCCGACAGTACGAGCAGTACTTC	CASSARQYEQYF
TRBJ2-1	.	.	TRBV19	TGTGCCAGTAGTTCCCTCCAGGAGCAGTTCTTC	CASSSLQEQFF
TRBJ2-3	.	.	TRBV5-5	TGTGCCAGCAGCCCACCAAGGGGGGAGACAGATACGCAGTATTTT	CASSPPRGETDTQYF
TRBJ1-6	many	TRBD1	TRBV11-1	TGTGCCAGCAGCTTTGACGGACAGGAGAATTCACCCCTCCACTTT	CASSFDGQENSPLHF
TRBJ1-4	.	.	TRBV19	TGTGCCAGTAGTATCCAGACGGACAGTGAAAAACTGTTTTTT	CASSIQTDSEKLFF
TRBJ2-7	few	TRBD2	TRBV3-1	TGTGCCAGCAGCCAAGGACTAGCGGGAGGGTTCTCCTACGAGCAGTACTTC	CASSQGLAGGFSYEQYF
TRBJ2-7	.	.	TRBV5-6	TGTGCCAGCAGCTCGACAGGACGCTACGAGCAGTACTTC	CASSSTGRYEQYF
TRBJ1-1	many	TRBD1	TRBV20-1	TGCAGTGCCTTCGACAGGGCCACTGAAGCTTTCTTT	CSAFDRATEAFF
TRBJ2-3	.	.	TRBV7-2	TGTGCCAGCAGCTTAAGCGGGCAGGTAGATACGCAGTATTTT	CASSLSGQVDTQYF
TRBJ2-7	many	TRBD1	TRBV6-6	TGTGCCAGCAGTTACCGTCCGGACAGGGGGGGCGAGCAGTACTTC	CASSYRPDRGGEQYF
TRBJ2-2	few	TRBD2	TRBV2	TGTGCCAGTCGTTCGGGGACTAGCTTCGCCGACGGGGAGCTGTTTTTT	CASRSGTSFADGELFF
TRBJ2-2	few	TRBD2	TRBV14	TGTGCCAGCAGCCCCCAGGGAGGGGCCACCGGGGAGCTGTTTTTT	CASSPQGGATGELFF
TRBJ2-5	few	TRBD2	TRBV4-2	TGTGCCAGCAGCCAAGATCACAGGCTAGCGGGGGAAGAGACCCAGTACTTC	CASSQDHRLAGEETQYF
TRBJ2-7	.	.	TRBV15	TGTGCCACCAGCAGAGGGGGAGGACCCTACGAGCAGTACTTC	CATSRGGGPYEQYF
TRBJ2-1	.	.	TRBV28	TGTGCCAGCAGTTCTTACTTTAAAGGGGGGGAGAATTACAATGAGCAGTTCTTC	CASSSYFKGGENYNEQFF
TRBJ2-2	.	.	TRBV5-6	TGTGCCAGCAGTCGTGGGGGGGCCGCCAACACCGGGGAGCTGTTTTTT	CASSRGGAANTGELFF
TRBJ2-1	.	TRBD2	TRBV10-1	TGCGCCAGCAGTGATCCTAGCGGGAGCCCTCGGAAGCAGTTCTTC	CASSDPSGSPRKQFF
TRBJ2-1	.	TRBD1	TRBV12-5	TGTGCTAGTGGTTTGGCACAGGGGGCGGACGAAAATGAGCAGTTCTTC	CASGLAQGADENEQFF
TRBJ1-5	many	.	TRBV29-1	TGCAGCGTTTTGACAGTAGGCAATCAGCCCCAGCATTTT	CSVLTVGNQPQHF
TRBJ1-1	many	TRBD1	TRBV2	TGTGCCAGCAGAATCACAGGGGAGGGAACTGAAGCTTTCTTT	CASRITGEGTEAFF
TRBJ2-5	once	TRBD2	TRBV11-2	TGTGCCAGCAGCTTAGCCGGGACTAGCCAAGAGACCCAGTACTTC	CASSLAGTSQETQYF
TRBJ2-1	.	TRBD1	TRBV5-1	TGCGCCAGCAGCAAAAGGACAGGGGGCGATGAGCAGTTCTTC	CASSKRTGGDEQFF
TRBJ1-5	few	TRBD1	TRBV30	TGTGCCTGGAGTGTGGGGGGACAGGGAAGCCAGCCCCAGCATTTT	CAWSVGGQGSQPQHF
TRBJ2-1	.	TRBD2	TRBV9	TGTGCCAGCAGCTCGAGAAGCGGGAGGGCCGGTAATGAGCAGTTCTTC	CASSSRSGRAGNEQFF
TRBJ2-2	.	TRBD1	TRBV9	TGTGCCAGCAGCGTATCACAGGGGACCTTCACCGGGGAGCTGTTTTTT	CASSVSQGTFTGELFF
TRBJ2-5	.	.	TRBV19	TGTGCCAGTAGTATAGAAAGGACGGTCCAAGAGACCCAGTACTTC	CASSIERTVQETQYF
TRBJ1-5	.	.	TRBV12-3/TRBV12-4	TGTGCCAGCAGTTTAGGGCTAGCAGACGGGCAGCCCCAGCATTTT	CASSLGLADGQPQHF
TRBJ2-3	.	.	TRBV5-1	TGCGCCAGCAGCGGGGCTTTGGGTAGAGTAACAGATACGCAGTATTTT	CASSGALGRVTDTQYF
TRBJ1-1	.	.	TRBV6-1	TGTGCCAGCATTCTACAGGTTAACACTGAAGCTTTCTTT	CASILQVNTEAFF
TRBJ2-7	few	.	TRBV7-7	TGTGCCAGCAGCATCTCGGACGGGGAAAAGCAGTACTTC	CASSISDGEKQYF
TRBJ2-1	few	.	TRBV11-1	TGTGCCAGCAGCTTAAGCGGACGCCGGGGGGAGCAGTTCTTC	CASSLSGRRGEQFF
TRBJ2-2	.	TRBD1	TRBV7-9	TGTGCCAGCAGCTTCCGGGACAGGGCCGGCGGGGAGCTGTTTTTT	CASSFRDRAGGELFF